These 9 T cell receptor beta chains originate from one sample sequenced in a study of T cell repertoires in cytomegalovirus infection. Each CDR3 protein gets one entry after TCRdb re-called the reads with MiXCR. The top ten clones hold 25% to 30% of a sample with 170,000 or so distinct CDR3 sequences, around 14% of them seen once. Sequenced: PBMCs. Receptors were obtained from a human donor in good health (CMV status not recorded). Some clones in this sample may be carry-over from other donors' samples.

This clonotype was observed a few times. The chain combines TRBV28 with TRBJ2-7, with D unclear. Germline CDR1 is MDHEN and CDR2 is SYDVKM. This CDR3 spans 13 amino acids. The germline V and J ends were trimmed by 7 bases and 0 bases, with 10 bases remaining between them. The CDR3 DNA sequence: TGTGCCAGCACCGGTGGGATCTCCTACGAGCAGTACTTC. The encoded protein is CASTGGISYEQYF.

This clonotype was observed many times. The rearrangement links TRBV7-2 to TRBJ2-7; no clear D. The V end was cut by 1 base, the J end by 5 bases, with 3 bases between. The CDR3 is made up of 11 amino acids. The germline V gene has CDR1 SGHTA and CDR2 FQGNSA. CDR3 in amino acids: CASSLDHEQYF. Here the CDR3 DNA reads TGTGCCAGCAGCTTAGACCACGAGCAGTACTTC.

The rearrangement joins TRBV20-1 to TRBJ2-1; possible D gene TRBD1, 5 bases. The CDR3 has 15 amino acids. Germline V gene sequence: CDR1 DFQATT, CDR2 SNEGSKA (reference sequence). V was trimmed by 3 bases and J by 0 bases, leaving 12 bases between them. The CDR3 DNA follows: TGCAGTGCTAGTTGGGGCTACAGCTCCTACAATGAGCAGTTCTTC. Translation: CSASWGYSSYNEQFF.

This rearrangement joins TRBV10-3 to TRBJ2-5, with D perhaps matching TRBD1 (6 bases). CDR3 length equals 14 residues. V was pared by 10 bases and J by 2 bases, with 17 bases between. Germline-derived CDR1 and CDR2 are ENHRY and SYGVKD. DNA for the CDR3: TGTGCCACCTTGTCACGGGACACTCAAGAGACCCAGTACTTC. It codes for CATLSRDTQETQYF.

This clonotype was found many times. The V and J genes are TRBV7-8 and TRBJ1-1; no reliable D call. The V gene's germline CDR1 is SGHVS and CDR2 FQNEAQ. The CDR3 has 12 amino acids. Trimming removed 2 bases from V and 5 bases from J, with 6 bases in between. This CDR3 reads CASSLRVTEAFF. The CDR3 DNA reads TGTGCCAGCAGCTTACGGGTTACTGAAGCTTTCTTT.

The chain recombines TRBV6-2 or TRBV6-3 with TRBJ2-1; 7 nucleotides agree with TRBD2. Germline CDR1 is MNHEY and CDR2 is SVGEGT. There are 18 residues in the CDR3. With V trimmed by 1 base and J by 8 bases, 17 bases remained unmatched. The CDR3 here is CASSYWFFAGDPSDEQFF. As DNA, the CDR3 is TGTGCCAGCAGTTACTGGTTCTTCGCGGGGGACCCTAGTGATGAGCAGTTCTTC.

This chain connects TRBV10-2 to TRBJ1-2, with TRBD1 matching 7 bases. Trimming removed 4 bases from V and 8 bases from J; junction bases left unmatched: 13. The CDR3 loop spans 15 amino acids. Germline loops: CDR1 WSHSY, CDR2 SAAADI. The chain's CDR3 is CASSGMGQFGTGYTF. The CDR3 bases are TGCGCCAGCAGTGGAATGGGACAGTTTGGGACGGGCTACACCTTC.

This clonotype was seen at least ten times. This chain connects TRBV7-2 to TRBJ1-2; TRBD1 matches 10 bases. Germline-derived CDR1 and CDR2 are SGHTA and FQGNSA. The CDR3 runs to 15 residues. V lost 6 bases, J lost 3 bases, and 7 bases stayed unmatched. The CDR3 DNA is TGTGCCAGCAGTCGGACGACAGGGGGCGACTATGGCTACACCTTC. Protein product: CASSRTTGGDYGYTF. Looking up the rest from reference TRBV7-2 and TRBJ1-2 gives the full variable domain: GAGVSQSPSNKVTEKGKDVELRCDPISGHTALYWYRQSLGQGLEFLIYFQGNSAPDKSGLPSDRFSAERTGGSVSTLTIQRTQQEDSAVYLCASSRTTGGDYGYTFGSGTRLTVV.

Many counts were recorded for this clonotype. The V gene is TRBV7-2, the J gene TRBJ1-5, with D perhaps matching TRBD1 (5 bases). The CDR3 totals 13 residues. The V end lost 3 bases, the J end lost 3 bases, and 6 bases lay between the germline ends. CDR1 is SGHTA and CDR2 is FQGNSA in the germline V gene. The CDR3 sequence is CASSLTDNQPQHF. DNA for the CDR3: TGTGCCAGCAGCTTGACAGACAATCAGCCCCAGCATTTT.